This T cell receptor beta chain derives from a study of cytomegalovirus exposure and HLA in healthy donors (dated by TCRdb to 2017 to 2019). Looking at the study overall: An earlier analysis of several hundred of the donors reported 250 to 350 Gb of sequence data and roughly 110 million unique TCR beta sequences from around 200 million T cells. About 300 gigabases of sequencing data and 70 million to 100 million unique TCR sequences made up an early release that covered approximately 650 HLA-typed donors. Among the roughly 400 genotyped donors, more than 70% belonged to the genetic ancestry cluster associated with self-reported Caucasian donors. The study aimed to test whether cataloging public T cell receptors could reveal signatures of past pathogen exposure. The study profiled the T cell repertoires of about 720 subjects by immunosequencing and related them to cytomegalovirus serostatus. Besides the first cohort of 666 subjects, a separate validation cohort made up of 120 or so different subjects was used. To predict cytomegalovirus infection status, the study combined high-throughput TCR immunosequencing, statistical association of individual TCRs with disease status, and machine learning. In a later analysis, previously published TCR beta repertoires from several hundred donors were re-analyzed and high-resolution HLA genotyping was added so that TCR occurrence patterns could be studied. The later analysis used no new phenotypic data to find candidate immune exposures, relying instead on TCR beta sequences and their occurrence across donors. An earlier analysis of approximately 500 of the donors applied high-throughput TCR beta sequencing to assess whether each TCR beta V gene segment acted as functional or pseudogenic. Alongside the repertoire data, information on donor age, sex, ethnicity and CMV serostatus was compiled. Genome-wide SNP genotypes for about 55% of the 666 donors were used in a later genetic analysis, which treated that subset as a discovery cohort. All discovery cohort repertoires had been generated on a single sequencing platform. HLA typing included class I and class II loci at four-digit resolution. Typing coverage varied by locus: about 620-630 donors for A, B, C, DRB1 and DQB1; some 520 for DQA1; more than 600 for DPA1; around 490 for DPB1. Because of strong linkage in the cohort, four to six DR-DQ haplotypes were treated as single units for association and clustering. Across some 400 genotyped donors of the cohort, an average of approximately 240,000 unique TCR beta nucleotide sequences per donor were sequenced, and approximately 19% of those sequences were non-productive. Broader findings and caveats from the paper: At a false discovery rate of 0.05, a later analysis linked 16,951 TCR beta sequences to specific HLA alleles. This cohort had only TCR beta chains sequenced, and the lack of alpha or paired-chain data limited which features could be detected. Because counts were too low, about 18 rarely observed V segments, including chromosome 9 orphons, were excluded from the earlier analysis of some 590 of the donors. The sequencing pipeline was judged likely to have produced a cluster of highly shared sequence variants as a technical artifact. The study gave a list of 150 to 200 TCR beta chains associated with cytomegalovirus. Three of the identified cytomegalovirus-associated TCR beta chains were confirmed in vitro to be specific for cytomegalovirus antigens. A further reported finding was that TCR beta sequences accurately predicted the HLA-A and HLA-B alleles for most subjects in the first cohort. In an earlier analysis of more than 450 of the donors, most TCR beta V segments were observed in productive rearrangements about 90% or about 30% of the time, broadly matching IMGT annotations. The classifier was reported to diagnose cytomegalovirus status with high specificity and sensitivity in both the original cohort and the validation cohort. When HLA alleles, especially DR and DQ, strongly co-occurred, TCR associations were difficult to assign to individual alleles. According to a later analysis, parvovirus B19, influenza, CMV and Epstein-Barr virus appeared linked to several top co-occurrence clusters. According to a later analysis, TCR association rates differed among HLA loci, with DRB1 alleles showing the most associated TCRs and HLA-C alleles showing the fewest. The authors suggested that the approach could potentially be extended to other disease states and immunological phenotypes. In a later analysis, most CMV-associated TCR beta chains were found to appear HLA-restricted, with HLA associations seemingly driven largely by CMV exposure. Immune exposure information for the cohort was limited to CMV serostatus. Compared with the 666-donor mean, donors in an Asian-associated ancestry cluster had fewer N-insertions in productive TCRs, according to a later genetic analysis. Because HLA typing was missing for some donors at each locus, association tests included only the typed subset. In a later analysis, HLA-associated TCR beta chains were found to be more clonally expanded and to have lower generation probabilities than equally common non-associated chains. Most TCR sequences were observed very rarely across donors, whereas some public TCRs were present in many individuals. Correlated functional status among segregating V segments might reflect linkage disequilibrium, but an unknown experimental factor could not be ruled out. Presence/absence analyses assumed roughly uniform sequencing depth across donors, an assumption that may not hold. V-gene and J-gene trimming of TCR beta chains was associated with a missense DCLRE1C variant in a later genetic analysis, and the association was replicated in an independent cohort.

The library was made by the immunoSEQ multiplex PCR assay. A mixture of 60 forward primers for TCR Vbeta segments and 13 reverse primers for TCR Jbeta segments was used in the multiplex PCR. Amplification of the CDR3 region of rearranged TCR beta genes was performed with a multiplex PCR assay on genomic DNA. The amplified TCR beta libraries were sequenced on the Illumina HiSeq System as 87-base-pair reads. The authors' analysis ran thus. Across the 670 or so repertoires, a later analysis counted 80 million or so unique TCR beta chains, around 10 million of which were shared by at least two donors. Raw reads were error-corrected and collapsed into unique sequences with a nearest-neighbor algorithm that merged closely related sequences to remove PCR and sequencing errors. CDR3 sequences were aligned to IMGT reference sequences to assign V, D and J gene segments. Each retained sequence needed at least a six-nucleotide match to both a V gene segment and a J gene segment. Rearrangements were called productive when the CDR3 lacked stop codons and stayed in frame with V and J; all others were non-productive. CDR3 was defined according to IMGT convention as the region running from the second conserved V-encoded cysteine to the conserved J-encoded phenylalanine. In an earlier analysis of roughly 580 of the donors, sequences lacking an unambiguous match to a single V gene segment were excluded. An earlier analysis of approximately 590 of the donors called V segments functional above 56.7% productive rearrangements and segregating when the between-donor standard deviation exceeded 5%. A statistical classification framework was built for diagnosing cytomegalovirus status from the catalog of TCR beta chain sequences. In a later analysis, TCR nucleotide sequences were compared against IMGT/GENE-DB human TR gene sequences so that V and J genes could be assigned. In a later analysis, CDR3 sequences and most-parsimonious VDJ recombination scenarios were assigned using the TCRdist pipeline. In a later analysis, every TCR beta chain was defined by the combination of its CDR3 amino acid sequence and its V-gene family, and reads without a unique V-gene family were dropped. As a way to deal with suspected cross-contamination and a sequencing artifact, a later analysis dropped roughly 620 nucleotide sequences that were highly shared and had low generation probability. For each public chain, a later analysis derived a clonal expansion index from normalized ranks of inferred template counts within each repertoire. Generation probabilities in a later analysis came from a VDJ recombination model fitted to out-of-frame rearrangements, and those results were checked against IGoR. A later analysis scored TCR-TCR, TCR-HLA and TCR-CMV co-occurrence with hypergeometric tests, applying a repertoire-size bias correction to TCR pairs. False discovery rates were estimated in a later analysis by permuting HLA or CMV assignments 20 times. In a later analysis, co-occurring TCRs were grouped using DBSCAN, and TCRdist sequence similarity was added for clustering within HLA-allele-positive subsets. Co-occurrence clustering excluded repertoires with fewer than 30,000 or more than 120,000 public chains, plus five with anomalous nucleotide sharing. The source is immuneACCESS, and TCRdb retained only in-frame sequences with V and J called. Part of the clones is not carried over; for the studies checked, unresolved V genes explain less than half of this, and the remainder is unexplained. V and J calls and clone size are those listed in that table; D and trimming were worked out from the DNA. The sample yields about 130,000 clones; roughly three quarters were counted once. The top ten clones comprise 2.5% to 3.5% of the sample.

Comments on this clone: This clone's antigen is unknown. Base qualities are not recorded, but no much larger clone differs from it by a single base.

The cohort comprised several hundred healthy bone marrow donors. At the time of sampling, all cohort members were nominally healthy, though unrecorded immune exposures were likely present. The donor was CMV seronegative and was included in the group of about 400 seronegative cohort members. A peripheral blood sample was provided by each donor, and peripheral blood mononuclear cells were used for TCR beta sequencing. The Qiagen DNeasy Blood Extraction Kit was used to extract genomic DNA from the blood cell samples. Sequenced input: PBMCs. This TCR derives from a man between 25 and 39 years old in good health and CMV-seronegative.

Here the CDR3 is given as CASSAQGSDGYTF. The DNA reads TGTGCCAGCAGTGCACAGGGGAGCGATGGCTACACCTTC. The rearranged chain carries TRBV28 and TRBJ1-2; 7 bases in the middle match TRBD1. In the germline V gene, CDR1 corresponds to MDHEN and CDR2 to SYDVKM. The germline V end is reduced by 5 bases and the J end by 6 bases; junction bases left unmatched: 6. The CDR3 contains 13 residues, cysteine and phenylalanine counted. Only the CDR3 region is kept as DNA, spanning 39 bases read in frame from base 1.